This is a list of T cell receptor beta chains from one sample in a study of CD8 T cells in Susac syndrome. A single record per CDR3 protein comes from TCRdb applying MiXCR to the immunoSEQ multiplex PCR reads. Of around 110,000 distinct CDR3 sequences listed, roughly 95% are singletons. Input material: CD8+ T cells from PBMCs. Source of these receptors: a human donor with Susac syndrome. Each CDR3 is given with its conserved first and last residue. Fields, in order: V gene, J gene, D gene, CDR3 DNA, CDR3 protein. D genes are given only for firm matches.

TRBV29-1	TRBJ2-1	TRBD1	TGCAGCGTTGCCCTGGACAGGGGGAATATGCAGTTCTTC	CSVALDRGNMQFF
TRBV12-5	TRBJ1-5	.	TGTGCTAGTGGTTTGGGTGAGAATAGCAATCAGCCCCAGCATTTT	CASGLGENSNQPQHF
TRBV4-1	TRBJ2-3	TRBD1	TGCGCCAGCAGCCAGGGACAGCGGCGGAGCACAGATACGCAGTATTTT	CASSQGQRRSTDTQYF
TRBV27	TRBJ1-2	.	TGTGCCAGCAGTTTATCTGTGGGGAATGGCTACACCTTC	CASSLSVGNGYTF
TRBV12-3/TRBV12-4	TRBJ1-4	.	TGTGCCAGCAGTTTACAGGGAGCTGGAGATGAAAAACTGTTTTTT	CASSLQGAGDEKLFF
TRBV13	TRBJ2-5	.	TGTGCCAGCAGCTTAGTAGACAGGATCCAAGAGACCCAGTACTTC	CASSLVDRIQETQYF
TRBV19	TRBJ2-1	TRBD2	TGTGCCAGTAGTATAGGGAGCGGGGGGAGCAATGAGCAGTTCTTC	CASSIGSGGSNEQFF
TRBV29-1	TRBJ2-2	TRBD2	TGCAGCGTTGATCGCGGGACTAGCGGGGGGTCAAACACCGGGGAGCTGTTTTTT	CSVDRGTSGGSNTGELFF
TRBV7-9	TRBJ2-3	.	TGTGCCAGCAGCTCGTACAGGGAGGACACGACAGATACGCAGTATTTT	CASSSYREDTTDTQYF
TRBV29-1	TRBJ2-1	TRBD1	TGCAGCGCACCGGGACAGGGGGCCCCAAGCTCCTACAATGAGCAGTTCTTC	CSAPGQGAPSSYNEQFF
TRBV4-3	TRBJ2-1	TRBD2	TGCGCCAGCAGCCGGGACTATAGCTCCTACAATGAGCAGTTCTTC	CASSRDYSSYNEQFF
TRBV29-1	TRBJ1-1	.	TGCAGCGTAGAAGAGGGCACGAACACTGAAGCTTTCTTT	CSVEEGTNTEAFF
TRBV5-1	TRBJ2-2	TRBD1	TGCGCCAGCAGCCCCCGCCCGGACAGGGGCCGTACCGGGGAGCTGTTTTTT	CASSPRPDRGRTGELFF
TRBV5-1	TRBJ1-5	.	TGCGCCAACCTAGAGGACACCCATAGCAATCAGCCCCAGCATTTT	CANLEDTHSNQPQHF
TRBV27	TRBJ2-3	TRBD1	TGTGCCAGCAGTCCCCCGACAGGGGGGGCAGATACGCAGTATTTT	CASSPPTGGADTQYF
TRBV27	TRBJ1-2	TRBD1	TGTGCCAGCAAGACAGGGAACTATGGCTACACCTTC	CASKTGNYGYTF
TRBV12-3/TRBV12-4	TRBJ1-1	TRBD1	TGTGCCAGCAGAACAGGGGCAACAGGTGAAGCTTTCTTT	CASRTGATGEAFF
TRBV2	TRBJ2-3	.	TGTGCCAGCAGTGTGGAAAATACGCAGTATTTT	CASSVENTQYF
TRBV27	TRBJ2-1	.	TGTGCCAGCAGTTTACTGGGGGCGGGGTACAATGAGCAGTTCTTC	CASSLLGAGYNEQFF
TRBV13	TRBJ2-3	.	TGTGCCAGCAGCCCCCCTAGCGCAGATACGCAGTATTTT	CASSPPSADTQYF
TRBV6-5	TRBJ2-5	TRBD2	TGTGCCAGCAGTTACTCGTTAGCGGGAGACAAATACTTC	CASSYSLAGDKYF
TRBV20-1	TRBJ2-6	.	TGCAGTGCTAGAGTAAGGGGCTCTGGGGCCAACGTCCTGACTTTC	CSARVRGSGANVLTF
TRBV2	TRBJ2-3	TRBD2	TGTGCCTGCGGACTAGCGGGGTCAGATACGCAGTATTTT	CACGLAGSDTQYF
TRBV12-3/TRBV12-4	TRBJ2-2	.	TGTGCCAGCAGCCCACGGGAGCGAACGAACACCGGGGAGCTGTTTTTT	CASSPRERTNTGELFF
TRBV2	TRBJ2-2	.	TGTGCCAGCAGTGACGACACTTCGGGGGCGGCCGGGGAGCTGTTTTTT	CASSDDTSGAAGELFF
TRBV5-1	TRBJ1-5	.	TGCGCCAGCAGCTTGTTGCCAGACAATCAGCCCCAGCATTTT	CASSLLPDNQPQHF
TRBV5-4	TRBJ2-7	TRBD2	TGTGCCAGCAGCTTCCTAGCGGGGGGTTACTACGAGCAGTACTTC	CASSFLAGGYYEQYF
TRBV24-1	TRBJ1-1	TRBD1	TGTGCCACCAGTGACCGGCAACTCGCGGACAGGACTAGTATGAACACTGAAGCTTTCTTT	CATSDRQLADRTSMNTEAFF
TRBV6-5	TRBJ2-3	TRBD2	TGTGCCAGCAGTTACCATGGGACTAGCGGGCGCACAGATACGCAGTATTTT	CASSYHGTSGRTDTQYF
TRBV9	TRBJ2-3	.	TGTGCCAGCAGCGTAAAGGACAGAAGCACAGATACGCAGTATTTT	CASSVKDRSTDTQYF
TRBV29-1	TRBJ2-7	.	TGCAGCGTTGAATGGTCATCGACAGGAGGGTTCTACGAGCAGTACTTC	CSVEWSSTGGFYEQYF
TRBV5-4	TRBJ1-5	.	TGTGCCAGCAGCGCCGAGGTGGGGCAGCCCCAGCATTTT	CASSAEVGQPQHF
TRBV28	TRBJ2-7	.	TGTGCCAGCAGTCTACTAAGTAGGGACGTTTCCTACGAGCAGTACTTC	CASSLLSRDVSYEQYF
TRBV29-1	TRBJ2-7	.	TGCAGCGTGGGGGGACAGAGGATCTACGAGCAGTACTTC	CSVGGQRIYEQYF
TRBV5-4	TRBJ2-7	.	TGTGCCAGCAGTAACGGATCCTACGAGCAGTACTTC	CASSNGSYEQYF
TRBV18	TRBJ2-7	.	TGTGCCAGCTCACCGGGGGTCATGTACGAGCAGTACTTC	CASSPGVMYEQYF
TRBV3-1	TRBJ2-7	.	TGTGCCAGCAGCCATTCCGACGAGCAGTACTTC	CASSHSDEQYF
TRBV13	TRBJ2-5	TRBD2	TGTGCCAGCGGCCTAGCGGGGGCACAAGAGACCCAGTACTTC	CASGLAGAQETQYF
TRBV9	TRBJ2-1	.	TGTGCCAGCAGCGTAGCGGGGGCGGTGGATGAGCAGTTCTTC	CASSVAGAVDEQFF
TRBV27	TRBJ2-1	TRBD2	TGTGCCAGCAGAAGCGGGGGGTTAAACAATGAGCAGTTCTTC	CASRSGGLNNEQFF
TRBV27	TRBJ1-5	TRBD1	TGTGCCAGCAGTCACACGGACAGGGGGATTCAGCCCCAGCATTTT	CASSHTDRGIQPQHF
TRBV13	TRBJ2-5	.	TGTGCCAGCAGCCACCGGGCTGCTAGGGAGACCCAGTACTTC	CASSHRAARETQYF
TRBV5-6	TRBJ1-2	.	TGTGCCAGCAGCCCCCAACCGGGTTTGGACTATGGCTACACCTTC	CASSPQPGLDYGYTF
TRBV27	TRBJ1-2	TRBD1	TGTGCCAGCAGCCACAATCCGACAGGGAACGGCTACACCTTC	CASSHNPTGNGYTF
TRBV20-1	TRBJ2-3	.	TGCAGTGCTAACGGAGATGCGAAGCTGGGCACAGATACGCAGTATTTT	CSANGDAKLGTDTQYF
TRBV20-1	TRBJ2-7	.	TGCAGTGCTAGAGAAAAAGACTGGGAGCAGTACTTC	CSAREKDWEQYF